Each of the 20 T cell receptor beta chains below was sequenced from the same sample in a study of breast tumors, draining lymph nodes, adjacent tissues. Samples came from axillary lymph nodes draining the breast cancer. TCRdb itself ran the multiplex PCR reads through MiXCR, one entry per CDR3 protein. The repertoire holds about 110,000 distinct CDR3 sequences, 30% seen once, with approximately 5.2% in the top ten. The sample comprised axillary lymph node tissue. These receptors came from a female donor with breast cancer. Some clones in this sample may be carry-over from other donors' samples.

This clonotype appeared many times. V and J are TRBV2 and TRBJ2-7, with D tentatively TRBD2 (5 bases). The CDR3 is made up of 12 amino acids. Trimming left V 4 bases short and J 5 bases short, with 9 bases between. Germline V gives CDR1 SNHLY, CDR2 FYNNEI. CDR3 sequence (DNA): TGTGCCAGCAGTGCGAGGGCCCACGAGCAGTACTTC. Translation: CASSARAHEQYF.

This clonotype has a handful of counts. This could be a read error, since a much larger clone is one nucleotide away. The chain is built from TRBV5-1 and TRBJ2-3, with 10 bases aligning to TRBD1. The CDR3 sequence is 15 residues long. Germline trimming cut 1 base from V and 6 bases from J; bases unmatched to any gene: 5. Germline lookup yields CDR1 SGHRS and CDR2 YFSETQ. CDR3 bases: TGCGCCAGCAGCTTGAGGACAGGGGGTTTCGATACGCAGTATTTT. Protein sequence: CASSLRTGGFDTQYF. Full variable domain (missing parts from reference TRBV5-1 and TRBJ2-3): KAGVTQTPRYLIKTRGQQVTLSCSPISGHRSVSWYQQTPGQGLQFLFEYFSETQRNKGNFPGRFSGRQFSNSRSEMNVSTLELGDSALYLCASSLRTGGFDTQYFGPGTRLTVL.

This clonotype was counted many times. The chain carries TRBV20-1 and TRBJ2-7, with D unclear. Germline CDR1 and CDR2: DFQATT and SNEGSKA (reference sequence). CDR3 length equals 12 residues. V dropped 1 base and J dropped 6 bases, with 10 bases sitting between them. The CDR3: CSARGLYREQYF. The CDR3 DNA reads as TGCAGTGCTAGAGGCCTATATCGCGAGCAGTACTTC.

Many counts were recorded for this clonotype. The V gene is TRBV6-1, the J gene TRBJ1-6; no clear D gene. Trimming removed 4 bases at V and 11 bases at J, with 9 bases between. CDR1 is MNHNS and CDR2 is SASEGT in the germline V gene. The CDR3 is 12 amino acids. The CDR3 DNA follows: TGTGCCAGCAGTGGCCCGCTACCACCCCTCCACTTT. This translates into CASSGPLPPLHF.

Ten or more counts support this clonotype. CDR3 loop: CSATGTSGRASYEQYF. In DNA, the CDR3 is TGCAGTGCTACCGGGACTAGCGGGAGGGCAAGCTACGAGCAGTACTTC. The chain links TRBV20-1 to TRBJ2-7; TRBD2 aligns across 16 bases. CDR3 length equals 16 residues. Germline CDR1 is DFQATT and CDR2 is SNEGSKA (reference sequence). The V and J ends lost 4 bases and 3 bases, in that order; junction bases with no gene match: 6.

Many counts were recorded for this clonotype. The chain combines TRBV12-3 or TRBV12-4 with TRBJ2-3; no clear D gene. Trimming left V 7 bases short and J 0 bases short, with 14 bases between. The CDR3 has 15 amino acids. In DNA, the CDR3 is TGTGCCAGCACCTACTCTGGATCTAGCACAGATACGCAGTATTTT. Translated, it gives CASTYSGSSTDTQYF.

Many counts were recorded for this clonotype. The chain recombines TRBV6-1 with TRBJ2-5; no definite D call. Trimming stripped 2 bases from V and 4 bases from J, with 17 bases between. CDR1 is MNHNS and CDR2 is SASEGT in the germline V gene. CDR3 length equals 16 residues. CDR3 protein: CASSERAAPRGETQYF. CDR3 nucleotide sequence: TGTGCCAGCAGTGAAAGGGCAGCTCCTCGTGGAGAGACCCAGTACTTC.

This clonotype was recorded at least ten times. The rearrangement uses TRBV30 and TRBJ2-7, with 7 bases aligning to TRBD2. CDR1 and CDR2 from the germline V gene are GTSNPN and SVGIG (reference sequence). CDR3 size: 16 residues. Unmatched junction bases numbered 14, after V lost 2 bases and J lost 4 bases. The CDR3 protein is CAWSMGGAGAGYEQYF. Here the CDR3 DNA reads TGTGCCTGGAGTATGGGAGGCGCGGGAGCGGGGTACGAGCAGTACTTC.

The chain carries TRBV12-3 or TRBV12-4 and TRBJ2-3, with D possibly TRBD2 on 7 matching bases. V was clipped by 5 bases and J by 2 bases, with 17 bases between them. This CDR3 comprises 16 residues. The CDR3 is CASSEGGGGNTDTQYF. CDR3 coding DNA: TGTGCCAGCAGTGAAGGAGGGGGGGGTAACACAGATACGCAGTATTTT.

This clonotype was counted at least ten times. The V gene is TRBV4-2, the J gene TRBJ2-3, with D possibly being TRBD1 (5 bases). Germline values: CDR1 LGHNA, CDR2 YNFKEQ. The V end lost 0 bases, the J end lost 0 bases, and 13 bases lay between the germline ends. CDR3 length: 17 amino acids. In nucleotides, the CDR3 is TGTGCCAGCAGCCAAGAGGGGTACCAGGGCAGCACAGATACGCAGTATTTT. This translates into CASSQEGYQGSTDTQYF.

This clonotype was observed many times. In nucleotides, the CDR3 is TGTGCCAGCAGTGATAGGGAGCGGGGACTAGCGGGGGATAGCTCCTACAATGAGCAGTTCTTC. Translated: CASSDRERGLAGDSSYNEQFF. The V call is TRBV6-4, the J call TRBJ2-1; 14 nucleotides line up with TRBD2. The CDR3 is 21 residues long. CDR1 is MRHNA, CDR2 SNTAGT, per germline. Trimming cost V 3 bases and J 0 bases; bases outside gene matches: 13.

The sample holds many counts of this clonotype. For the CDR3, the DNA is TGTGCCAGCAAGATGGACAGGGGTAATGAAAAACTGTTTTTT. Encoded protein: CASKMDRGNEKLFF. The chain links TRBV2 to TRBJ1-4; 9 bases are a match to TRBD1. The CDR3 contains 14 residues. J was trimmed by 4 bases and V by 7 bases; bases with no gene match: 4. CDR1 SNHLY and CDR2 FYNNEI come from the germline V gene. Filled out from reference TRBV2 and TRBJ1-4, the complete variable domain reads EPEVTQTPSHQVTQMGQEVILRCVPISNHLYFYWYRQILGQKVEFLVSFYNNEISEKSEIFDDQFSVERPDGSNFTLKIRSTKLEDSAMYFCASKMDRGNEKLFFGSGTQLSVL.

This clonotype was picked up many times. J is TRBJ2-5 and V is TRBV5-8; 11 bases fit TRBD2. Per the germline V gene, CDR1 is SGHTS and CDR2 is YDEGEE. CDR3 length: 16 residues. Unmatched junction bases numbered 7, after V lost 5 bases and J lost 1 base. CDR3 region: CASSHLAGGRQETQYF. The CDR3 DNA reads TGTGCCAGCAGTCATCTAGCGGGAGGACGCCAAGAGACCCAGTACTTC.

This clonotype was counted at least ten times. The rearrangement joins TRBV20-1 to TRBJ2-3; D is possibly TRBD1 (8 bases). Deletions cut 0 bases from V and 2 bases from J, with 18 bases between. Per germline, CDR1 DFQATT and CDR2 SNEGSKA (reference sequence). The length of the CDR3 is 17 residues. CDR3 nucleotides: TGCAGTGCTAGAGAAACAGGGGGGGGATGGACCACAGATACGCAGTATTTT. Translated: CSARETGGGWTTDTQYF.

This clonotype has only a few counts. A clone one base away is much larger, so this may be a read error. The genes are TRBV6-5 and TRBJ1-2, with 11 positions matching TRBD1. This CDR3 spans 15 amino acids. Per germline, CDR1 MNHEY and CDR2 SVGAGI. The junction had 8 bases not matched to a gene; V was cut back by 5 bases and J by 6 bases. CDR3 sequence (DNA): TGTGCCAGCAGTCATGCCGGGACAGGGGGAAATGGCTACACCTTC. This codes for CASSHAGTGGNGYTF.

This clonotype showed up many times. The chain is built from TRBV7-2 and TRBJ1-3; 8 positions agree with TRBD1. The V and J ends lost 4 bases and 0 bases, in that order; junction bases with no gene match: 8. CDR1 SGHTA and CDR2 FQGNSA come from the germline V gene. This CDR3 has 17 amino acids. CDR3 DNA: TGTGCCAGCAGCTCCATCCAGGGGGCCATCTCTGGAAACACCATATATTTT. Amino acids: CASSSIQGAISGNTIYF.

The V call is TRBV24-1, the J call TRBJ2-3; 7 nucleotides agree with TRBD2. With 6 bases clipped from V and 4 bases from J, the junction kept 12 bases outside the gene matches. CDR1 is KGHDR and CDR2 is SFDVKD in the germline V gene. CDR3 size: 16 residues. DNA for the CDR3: TGTGCCACCAGTCTACGGGGCGGGAGAGAGGCAGATACGCAGTATTTT. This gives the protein CATSLRGGREADTQYF.

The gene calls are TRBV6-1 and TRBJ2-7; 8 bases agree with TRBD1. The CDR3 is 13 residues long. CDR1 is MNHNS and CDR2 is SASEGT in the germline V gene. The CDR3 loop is CASNEQGAYEQYV. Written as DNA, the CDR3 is TGTGCCAGCAATGAACAGGGGGCCTACGAGCAGTACGTC.

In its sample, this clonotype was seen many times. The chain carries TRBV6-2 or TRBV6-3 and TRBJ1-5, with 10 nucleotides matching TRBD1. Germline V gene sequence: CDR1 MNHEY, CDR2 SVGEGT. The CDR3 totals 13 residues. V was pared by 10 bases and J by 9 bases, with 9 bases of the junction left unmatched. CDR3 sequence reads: CANLRDRGLPQHF. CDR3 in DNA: TGTGCCAACCTGCGGGACAGGGGATTGCCCCAGCATTTT.

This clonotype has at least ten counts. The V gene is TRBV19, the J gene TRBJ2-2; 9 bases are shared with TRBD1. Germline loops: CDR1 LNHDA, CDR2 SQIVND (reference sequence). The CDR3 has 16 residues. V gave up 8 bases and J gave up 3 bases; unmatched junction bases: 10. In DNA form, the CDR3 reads TGTGCCAGTGTAGGGGGGACAGGGTTTTACACCGGGGAGCTGTTTTTT. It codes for CASVGGTGFYTGELFF.